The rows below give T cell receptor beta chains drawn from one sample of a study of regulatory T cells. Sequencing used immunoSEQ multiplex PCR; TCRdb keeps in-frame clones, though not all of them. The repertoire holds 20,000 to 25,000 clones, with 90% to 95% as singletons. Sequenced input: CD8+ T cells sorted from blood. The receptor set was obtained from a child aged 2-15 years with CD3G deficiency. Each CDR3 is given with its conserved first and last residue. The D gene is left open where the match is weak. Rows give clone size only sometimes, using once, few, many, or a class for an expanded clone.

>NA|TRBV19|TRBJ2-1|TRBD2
TGTGCCAGTAGTTCGGGAGGGGGATTCAATGAGCAGTTCTTC
CASSSGGGFNEQFF
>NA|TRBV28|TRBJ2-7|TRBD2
TGTGCCAGCAGTCGAACCGGGACTAGCGGGAGGGACGAGCAGTACTTC
CASSRTGTSGRDEQYF
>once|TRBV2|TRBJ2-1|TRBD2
TGTGCCAGCAGTGAACCTGGGACTAGCGGGAGAAGGGGTGAGCAGTTCTTC
CASSEPGTSGRRGEQFF
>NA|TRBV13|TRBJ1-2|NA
TGTGCCAGCAGCTTCACGGGACAAGCTGTGAATGGCTACACCTTC
CASSFTGQAVNGYTF
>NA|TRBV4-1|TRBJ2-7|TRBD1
TGCGCCAGCAGCCAAGAAAACACAGGGGCATACGAGCAGTACTTC
CASSQENTGAYEQYF
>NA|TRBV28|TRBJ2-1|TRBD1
TGTGCCAGCAGCGGAGGAGGGACAGGGTGGTTATTCAATGAGCAGTTCTTC
CASSGGGTGWLFNEQFF
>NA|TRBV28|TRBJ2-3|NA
TGTGCCAGCAGTTTAGGGTTGGGTCGGGGCTTCCACACAGATACGCAGTATTTT
CASSLGLGRGFHTDTQYF
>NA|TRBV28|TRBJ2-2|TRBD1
TGTGCCAGCAGTCTGACAGGGTTCGCCGGGGAGCTGTTTTTT
CASSLTGFAGELFF
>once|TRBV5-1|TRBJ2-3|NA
TGCGCCAGCAGCTTGGAACCTGATCACACAGATACGCAGTATTTT
CASSLEPDHTDTQYF
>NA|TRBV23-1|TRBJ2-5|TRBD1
TGCGCCAGCAGAGCCAGGGACAGGATTTTTACGTTGGAGACCCAGTACTTC
CASRARDRIFTLETQYF
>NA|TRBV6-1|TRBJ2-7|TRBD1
TGTGCCAGCAGAGACAGGGGGGGGCCGTACTTC
CASRDRGGPYF
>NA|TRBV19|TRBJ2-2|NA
TGTGCCAGTAGTATCGTCGTGAGAGGGGGCACCGGGGAGCTGTTTTTT
CASSIVVRGGTGELFF
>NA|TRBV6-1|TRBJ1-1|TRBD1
TGTGCCAGCAGTCCCGGGACAGGGGGCACTGAAGCTTTCTTT
CASSPGTGGTEAFF
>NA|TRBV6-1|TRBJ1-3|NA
TGTGCCAGCAGTGACCGGGACCGACGAACAGGGAACACCATATATTTT
CASSDRDRRTGNTIYF
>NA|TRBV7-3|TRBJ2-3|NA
TGTGCCAGCAGCTTAGGGGGGTTAGCAGATACGCAGTATTTT
CASSLGGLADTQYF
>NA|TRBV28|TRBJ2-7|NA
TGTGCCAGCAGTACACGGGACACTTCAAGCGAGCAGTACTTC
CASSTRDTSSEQYF
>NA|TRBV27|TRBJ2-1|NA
TGTGCCAGCAGTTCCTCCTTCTACAATGAGCAGTTCTTC
CASSSSFYNEQFF
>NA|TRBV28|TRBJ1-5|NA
TGTGCCAGCAGTCTGGGGGACCTAGGCCAGCCCCAGCATTTT
CASSLGDLGQPQHF
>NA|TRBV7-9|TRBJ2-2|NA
TGTGCCAGCAGCTTCCACGCCGGGGAGCTGTTTTTT
CASSFHAGELFF
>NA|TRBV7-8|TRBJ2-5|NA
TGTGCCAGCAGCTCCCCGGGATGGATGGAGACCCAGTACTTC
CASSSPGWMETQYF
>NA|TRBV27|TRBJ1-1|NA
TGTGCCAGCAGACCGGGGGGGGCAGTCGAAGCTTTCTTT
CASRPGGAVEAFF
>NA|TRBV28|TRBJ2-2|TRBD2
TGTGCCAGCAAGGGACTAGCGGACACCGGGGAGCTGTTTTTT
CASKGLADTGELFF
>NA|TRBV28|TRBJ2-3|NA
TGTGCCAGCAGTTCTTGGCGAGATACGCAGTATTTT
CASSSWRDTQYF
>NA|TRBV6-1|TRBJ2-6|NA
TGTGCCAGCAGTGAACGGGGCTCTGGGGCCAACGTCCTGACTTTC
CASSERGSGANVLTF
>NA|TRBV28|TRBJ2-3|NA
TGTGCCAGCAGTTTAGGACCGGGTGACACAGATACGCAGTATTTT
CASSLGPGDTDTQYF
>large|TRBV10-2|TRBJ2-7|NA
TGCGCCAGCAGTGGCGGGGTGGGGCCGCAGTACTTC
CASSGGVGPQYF
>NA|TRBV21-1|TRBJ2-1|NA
TGTGCCAGCAGCAAAGGGGACAGCTTTCTAAACAATGAGCAGTTCTTC
CASSKGDSFLNNEQFF
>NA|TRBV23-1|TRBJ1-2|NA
TGCGCCAGCAGTCATATGGTAAGGGGCACCGTCGGCTACACCTTC
CASSHMVRGTVGYTF
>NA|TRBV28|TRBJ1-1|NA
TGTGCCAGCAGTCCCTTCGGGGTTAACACTGAAGCTTTCTTT
CASSPFGVNTEAFF
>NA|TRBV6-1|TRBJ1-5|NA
TGTGCCAGCAGTGACGGGGCACACCAGCCCCAGCATTTT
CASSDGAHQPQHF
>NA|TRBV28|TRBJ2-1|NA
TGTGCCAGCAGTTTATCTACAAGCAATGAGCAGTTCTTC
CASSLSTSNEQFF
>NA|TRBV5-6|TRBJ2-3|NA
TGTGCCAGCAGCCTTTGGGAAAACACAGATACGCAGTATTTT
CASSLWENTDTQYF
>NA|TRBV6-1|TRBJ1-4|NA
TGTGCCAGCAGTGAATTGGTCAGGACTAATGAAAAACTGTTTTTT
CASSELVRTNEKLFF
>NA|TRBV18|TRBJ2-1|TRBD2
TGTGCCAGCTCAACGGGGGGTGAGCAGTTCTTC
CASSTGGEQFF
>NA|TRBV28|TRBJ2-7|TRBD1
TGTGCCAGCAGTACCGGACAGGGGCCAACCTACGAGCAGTACTTC
CASSTGQGPTYEQYF
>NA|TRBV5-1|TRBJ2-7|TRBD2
TGCGCCAGCAGCTTCGCGGGAGTGGGAGAGCAGTACTTC
CASSFAGVGEQYF
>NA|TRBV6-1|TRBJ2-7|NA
TGTGCCAGCAGTGAACTAGACAGGTTCTACGAGCAGTACTTC
CASSELDRFYEQYF
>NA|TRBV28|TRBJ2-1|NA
TGTGCCAGCAGCATGGCGGGACTTAACAATGAGCAGTTCTTC
CASSMAGLNNEQFF
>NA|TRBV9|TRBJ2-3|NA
TGTGCCAGCAGCGTAGCTGGCCGGGCGGGAGATACGCAGTATTTT
CASSVAGRAGDTQYF
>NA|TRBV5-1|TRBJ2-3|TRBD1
TGCGCCAGCAGCTCGGGACAGGGAGTTGAAGATACGCAGTATTTT
CASSSGQGVEDTQYF
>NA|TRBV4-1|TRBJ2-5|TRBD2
TGCGCCAGCAGCCAAGAGGGGGGGGAGACCCAGTACTTC
CASSQEGGETQYF
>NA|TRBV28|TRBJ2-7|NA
TGTGCCAGCAGTCCGGCGGGGATTACCTACGAGCAGTACTTC
CASSPAGITYEQYF
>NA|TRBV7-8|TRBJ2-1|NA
TGTGCCAGCAGCCTCAACCTAGCGCTAAGCTCCTACAATGAGCAGTTCTTC
CASSLNLALSSYNEQFF
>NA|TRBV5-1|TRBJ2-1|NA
TGCGCCAGCAGCTCCCACCCAGGGCCCTACAATGAGCAGTTCTTC
CASSSHPGPYNEQFF
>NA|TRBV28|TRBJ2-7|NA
TGTGCCAGCAGCTGGGGGACCCCTAACTACGAGCAGTACTTC
CASSWGTPNYEQYF
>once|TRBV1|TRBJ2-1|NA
TGCACCAGCAGCCAAGATCGAAGGACTAGCGGGATCGGGGCTGACAATGAGCAGTTCTTC
CTSSQDRRTSGIGADNEQFF
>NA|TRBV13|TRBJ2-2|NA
TGTGCCAGCAGCGCGGGGGGCGACAGGGCCGGGGAGCTGTTTTTT
CASSAGGDRAGELFF
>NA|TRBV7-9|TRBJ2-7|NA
TGTGCCAGCAGCTTAGGAAACAGCTACGAGCAGTACTTC
CASSLGNSYEQYF
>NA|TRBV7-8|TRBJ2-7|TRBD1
TGTGCCAGCAGCTTAGGGACAGGGAGCTCCTACGAGCAGTACTTC
CASSLGTGSSYEQYF
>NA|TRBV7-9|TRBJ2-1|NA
TGTGCCAGCAGCACCTCGGACAGCTACAATGCGCAGTTCTTC
CASSTSDSYNAQFF